The 15 T cell receptor beta chains listed next were all sequenced from one sample in a study of blood T cell repertoires in COVID-19. TCRdb's table, derived via immunoSEQ multiplex PCR, lists solely in-frame clones and lacks some. The data show more than 300,000 clones, more than 70% seen once. Sequencing was performed on peripheral blood. These receptors were collected from a woman in her twenties or thirties with COVID-19, enrolled during active disease.

This clone showed up just a few times. The chain uses TRBV7-2 and TRBJ2-7, with 9 bases identical to TRBD2. The length of the CDR3 is 13 residues. After removal of 4 bases from V and 7 bases from J, the junction contained 5 bases not matched to a gene. Germline V lookup: CDR1 SGHTA, CDR2 FQGNSA. CDR3 sequence reads: CASSSSGKREQYF. In DNA, the CDR3 is TGTGCCAGCAGCTCTAGCGGGAAGCGGGAGCAGTACTTC.

The DNA of the CDR3 is TGTGCCAGCAGTATTGGCGGCTATGGCTACACCTTC. It translates to CASSIGGYGYTF. V and J are TRBV28 and TRBJ1-2, with D unresolved. The germline V gene has CDR1 MDHEN and CDR2 SYDVKM. CDR3 length: 12 amino acids. V was clipped by 5 bases and J by 4 bases, with 8 bases between them.

The rearrangement links TRBV7-8 to TRBJ2-2, with TRBD2 matching over 10 bases. Germline-derived CDR1 and CDR2 are SGHVS and FQNEAQ. The CDR3 has 15 residues. V was clipped by 6 bases and J by 6 bases; unmatched bases: 7. The CDR3 DNA follows: TGTGCCAGCAGTCCCAGCGGGAGGGCCGCCGGGGAGCTGTTTTTT. Its translation is CASSPSGRAAGELFF.

This rearrangement joins TRBV3-1 (or the pseudogene TRBV3-2) to TRBJ2-1; TRBD2 agrees at 7 bases. Germline V gene data show CDR1 as LGHDT and CDR2 as YNNKEL (reference sequence). This CDR3 is built from 15 residues. Losses at the gene ends were 4 bases for V and 2 bases for J; bases not matched to a gene: 5. The CDR3 nucleotides are TGTGCCAGCAGCCGTCTAGCGGAGGCCTACAATGAGCAGTTCTTC. It is translated as CASSRLAEAYNEQFF.

This chain connects TRBV29-1 to TRBJ1-2; a possible D gene is TRBD1 (6 bases). There are 12 residues in the CDR3. CDR1 SQVTM and CDR2 ANQGSEA come from the germline V gene. V was shortened by 6 bases and J by 2 bases, with 10 bases between the two germline ends. The CDR3 sequence is CSVVQGNYGYTF. CDR3 DNA sequence: TGCAGCGTCGTGCAGGGGAACTATGGCTACACCTTC. The entire variable domain, with the rest obtained from reference TRBV29-1 and TRBJ1-2, is as follows: SAVISQKPSRDICQRGTSLTIQCQVDSQVTMMFWYRQQPGQSLTLIATANQGSEATYESGFVIDKFPISRPNLTFSTLTVSNMSPEDSSIYLCSVVQGNYGYTFGSGTRLTVV.

The gene calls are TRBV7-3 and TRBJ2-1, with 10 bases that match TRBD2. V was clipped by 4 bases and J by 5 bases; unmatched bases: 5. The germline V gene encodes CDR1 SGHTA and CDR2 FQGTGA. The CDR3 covers 15 residues. CDR3 DNA: TGTGCCAGCAGCTCGGGGACTAGCGTCCACAATGAGCAGTTCTTC. Translated: CASSSGTSVHNEQFF. Variable domain in full (rest from reference TRBV7-3 and TRBJ2-1): GAGVSQTPSNKVTEKGKYVELRCDPISGHTALYWYRQSLGQGPEFLIYFQGTGAADDSGLPNDRFFAVRPEGSVSTLKIQRTERGDSAVYLCASSSGTSVHNEQFFGPGTRLTVL.

The chain uses TRBV28 and TRBJ2-7; D ambiguous. The CDR3 loop spans 12 amino acids. Germline CDR1 is MDHEN and CDR2 is SYDVKM. V shed 0 bases and J shed 7 bases, with 7 bases lying between them. CDR3: CASSLWRTEQYF. For the CDR3, the DNA is TGTGCCAGCAGTTTATGGAGAACGGAGCAGTACTTC.

The chain links TRBV4-2 to TRBJ2-1; tentatively, D is TRBD2 (5 bases). Germline V lookup: CDR1 LGHNA, CDR2 YNFKEQ. CDR3 length: 12 residues. The ends were cut back, 1 base at V and 12 bases at J, with 10 bases in the middle. CDR3 DNA sequence: TGTGCCAGCAGCCAAGTTCGAGGGAGGCAGTTCTTC. It specifies CASSQVRGRQFF.

V is TRBV2 and J is TRBJ2-5, with 10 bases identical to TRBD1. Germline CDR1 is SNHLY and CDR2 is FYNNEI. This CDR3 is built from 15 residues. Germline trimming cut 4 bases from V and 4 bases from J; bases unmatched to any gene: 6. Here the CDR3 reads CASSGLDRGPETQYF. For the CDR3, the DNA is TGTGCCAGCAGTGGTTTAGACAGGGGGCCAGAGACCCAGTACTTC.

This chain uses TRBV19 with TRBJ1-1; D gene ambiguous. This CDR3 spans 13 amino acids. Trimming removed 4 bases at V and 7 bases at J, with 13 bases between. Germline V gene data show CDR1 as LNHDA and CDR2 as SQIVND (reference sequence). The CDR3 sequence: CASSTFPGVEAFF. CDR3 DNA sequence: TGTGCCAGTAGTACGTTTCCGGGAGTTGAAGCTTTCTTT.

The rearrangement uses TRBV18 and TRBJ1-2, with a weak D call TRBD1 (5 bases). This CDR3 has 13 amino acids. The V end was cut by 5 bases, the J end by 7 bases, with 14 bases between. Per the germline V gene, CDR1 is KGHSH and CDR2 is LQKENI. The CDR3 loop is CASSSSGVSGYTF. In DNA, the CDR3 is TGTGCCAGCTCATCCTCGGGGGTCTCTGGCTACACCTTC.

The chain joins TRBV24-1 to TRBJ2-1; 10 bases are a match to TRBD2. This CDR3 spans 16 amino acids. Germline V gene sequence: CDR1 KGHDR, CDR2 SFDVKD. V lost 1 base and J lost 6; bases outside the gene matches: 5. In nucleotides, the CDR3 is TGTGCCACCAGTGATTTAGCGGGAGGGCCGGGCAATGAGCAGTTCTTC. This gives the protein CATSDLAGGPGNEQFF.

The rearrangement links TRBV19 to TRBJ2-5; perhaps TRBD2 as D (6 bases). Trimming took 5 bases from V and 5 from J, leaving 12 bases between them. The germline V gene encodes CDR1 LNHDA and CDR2 SQIVND (reference sequence). The CDR3 runs to 13 residues. The CDR3 spells CASSPWDSETQYF. Here the CDR3 DNA reads TGTGCCAGTAGTCCCTGGGACTCGGAGACCCAGTACTTC.

CDR3 DNA sequence: TGTGCCAGCAGGAAAGGGCAGGGCACTGAAGCTTTCTTT. As protein: CASRKGQGTEAFF. This rearrangement joins TRBV12-3 or TRBV12-4 to TRBJ1-1, with D possibly TRBD1 on 5 matching bases. With 6 bases removed from V and 4 bases from J, the gap between germline ends came to 12 bases. This CDR3 has 13 amino acids.

The chain uses TRBV6-5 and TRBJ2-1; D is unresolved. CDR1 is MNHEY, CDR2 SVGAGI, per germline. The CDR3 has 15 residues. V was trimmed by 0 bases and J by 5 bases, leaving 11 bases between them. In DNA form, the CDR3 reads TGTGCCAGCAGTTACTCTAAGACAATGAACAATGAGCAGTTCTTC. This sequence encodes CASSYSKTMNNEQFF.